The following is a T cell receptor (beta chain) sequence with its context. The data belong to a study of OX40 agonist ivuxolimab in advanced cancers. The V and J ends lost 1 base and 7 bases, in that order; junction bases with no gene match: 2. From germline, CDR1 is LNHDA and CDR2 SQIVND (reference sequence). The CDR3 consists of 13 residues. Generated by immunoSEQ multiplex PCR, the TCRdb table keeps only in-frame clones and is missing some. This table has around 84,000 clones, around 85% appearing once. Specimen: CD4+ or CD8+ T cells sorted from blood, collected in a trial of the OX40 agonist ivuxolimab. The receptor was isolated from an adult with an advanced solid tumor such as melanoma, head and neck, liver or kidney cancer. This chain uses TRBV19 with TRBJ2-3, with 7 bases identical to TRBD1. CDR3 nucleotides: TGTGCCAGTAGTATAGGGGACAGCTATACGCAGTATTTT. Its translation is CASSIGDSYTQYF.